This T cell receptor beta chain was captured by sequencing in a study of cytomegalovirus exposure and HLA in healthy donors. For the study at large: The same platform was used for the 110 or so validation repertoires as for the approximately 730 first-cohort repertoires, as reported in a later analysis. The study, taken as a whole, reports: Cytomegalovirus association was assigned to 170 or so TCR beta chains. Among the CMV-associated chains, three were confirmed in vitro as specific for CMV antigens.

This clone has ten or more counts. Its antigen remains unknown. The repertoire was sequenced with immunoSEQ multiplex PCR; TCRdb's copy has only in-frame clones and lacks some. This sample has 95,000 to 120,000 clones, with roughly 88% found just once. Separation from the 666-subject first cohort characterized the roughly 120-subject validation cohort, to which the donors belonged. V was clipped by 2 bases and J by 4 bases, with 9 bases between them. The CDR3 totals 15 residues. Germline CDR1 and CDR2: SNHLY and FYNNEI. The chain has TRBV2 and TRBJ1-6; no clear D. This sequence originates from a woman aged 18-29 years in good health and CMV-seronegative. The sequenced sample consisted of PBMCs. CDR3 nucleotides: TGTGCCAGCAGTGAAACAGAACCTTATAATTCACCCCTCCACTTT. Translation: CASSETEPYNSPLHF.